This T cell receptor (beta chain) originates from a study of blood T cell repertoires in COVID-19. At the level of the study: The United States, Italy and Spain provided the acute and convalescent COVID-19 samples. Sources were T cells, B-cell-depleted T cells, or PBMCs; the material itself was cDNA or gDNA.

Method: immunoSEQ multiplex PCR; TCRdb's copy keeps in-frame clones and lacks some. The repertoire holds a few hundred thousand clones, around 84% seen once, with about 6.6% in the top ten. This clone was observed a single time. Cohorts were determined from participant-reported clinical history. Recovery among Cohort 3 donors was established by two negative PCRs, clearance, or symptom resolution. V lost 7 bases, J lost 5 bases, and 14 bases stayed unmatched. Germline CDR1 reads MDHEN; CDR2 reads SYDVKM. The CDR3 loop spans 17 amino acids. The rearrangement links TRBV28 to TRBJ2-5, with 12 bases identical to TRBD1. The material sequenced was PBMCs or T cells enriched from blood (not recorded which). The origin of this receptor is a woman in her 40s who had recovered from COVID-19. The chain's CDR3 is CASTALMPGQGAETQYF. CDR3 DNA: TGTGCCAGCACTGCCCTCATGCCGGGACAGGGGGCGGAGACCCAGTACTTC.